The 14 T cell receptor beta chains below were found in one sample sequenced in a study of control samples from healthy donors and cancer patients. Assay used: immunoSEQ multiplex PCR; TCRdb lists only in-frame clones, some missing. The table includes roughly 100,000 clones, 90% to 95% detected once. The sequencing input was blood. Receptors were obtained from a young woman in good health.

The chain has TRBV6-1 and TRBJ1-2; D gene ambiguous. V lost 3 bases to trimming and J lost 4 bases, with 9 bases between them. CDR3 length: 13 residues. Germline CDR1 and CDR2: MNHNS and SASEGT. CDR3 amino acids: CASSDNTAYGYTF. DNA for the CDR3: TGTGCCAGCAGTGATAACACGGCCTATGGCTACACCTTC.

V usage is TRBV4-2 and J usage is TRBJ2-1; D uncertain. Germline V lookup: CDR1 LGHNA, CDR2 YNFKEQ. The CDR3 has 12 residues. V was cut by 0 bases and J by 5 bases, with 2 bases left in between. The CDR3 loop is CASSQDNNEQFF. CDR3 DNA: TGTGCCAGCAGCCAAGATAACAATGAGCAGTTCTTC.

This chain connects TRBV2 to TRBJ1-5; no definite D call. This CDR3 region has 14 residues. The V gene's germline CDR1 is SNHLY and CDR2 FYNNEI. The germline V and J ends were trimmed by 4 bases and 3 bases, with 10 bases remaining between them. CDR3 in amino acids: CASSVSGNNQPQHF. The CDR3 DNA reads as TGTGCCAGCAGTGTCTCCGGGAACAATCAGCCCCAGCATTTT.

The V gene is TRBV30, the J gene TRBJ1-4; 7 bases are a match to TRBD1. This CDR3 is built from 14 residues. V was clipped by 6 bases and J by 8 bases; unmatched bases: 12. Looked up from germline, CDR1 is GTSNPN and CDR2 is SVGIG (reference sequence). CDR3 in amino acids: CACLKQGPLEKLFF. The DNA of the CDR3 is TGTGCCTGCCTTAAACAGGGGCCCCTCGAAAAACTGTTTTTT. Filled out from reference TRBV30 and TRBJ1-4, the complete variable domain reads SQTIHQWPATLVQPVGSPLSLECTVEGTSNPNLYWYRQAAGRGLQLLFYSVGIGQISSEVPQNLSASRPQDRQFILSSKKLLLSDSGFYLCACLKQGPLEKLFFGSGTQLSVL.

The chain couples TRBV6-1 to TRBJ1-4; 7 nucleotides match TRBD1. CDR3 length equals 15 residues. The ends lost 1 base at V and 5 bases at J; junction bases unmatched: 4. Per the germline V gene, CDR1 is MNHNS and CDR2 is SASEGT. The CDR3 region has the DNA TGTGCCAGCAGTGAAGTAGACAGGGCGAATGAAAAACTGTTTTTT. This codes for CASSEVDRANEKLFF.

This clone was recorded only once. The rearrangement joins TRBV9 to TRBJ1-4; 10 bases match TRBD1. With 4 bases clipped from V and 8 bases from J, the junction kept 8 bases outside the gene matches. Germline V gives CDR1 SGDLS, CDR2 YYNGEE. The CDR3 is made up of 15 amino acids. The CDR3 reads CASSPRDRGSEKLFF. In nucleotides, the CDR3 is TGTGCCAGCAGCCCCAGGGACAGGGGATCGGAAAAACTGTTTTTT. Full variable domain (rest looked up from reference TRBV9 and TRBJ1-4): DSGVTQTPKHLITATGQRVTLRCSPRSGDLSVYWYQQSLDQGLQFLIQYYNGEERAKGNILERFSAQQFPDLHSELNLSSLELGDSALYFCASSPRDRGSEKLFFGSGTQLSVL.

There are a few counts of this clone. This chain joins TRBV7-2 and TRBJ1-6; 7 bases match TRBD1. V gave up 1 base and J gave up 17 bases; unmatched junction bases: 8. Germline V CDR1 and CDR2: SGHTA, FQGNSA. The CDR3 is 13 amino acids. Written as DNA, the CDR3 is TGTGCCAGCAGCTTAGGCGGGGGACAGCTGTTCCACTTT. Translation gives CASSLGGGQLFHF. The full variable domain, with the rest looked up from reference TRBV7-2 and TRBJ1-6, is GAGVSQSPSNKVTEKGKDVELRCDPISGHTALYWYRQSLGQGLEFLIYFQGNSAPDKSGLPSDRFSAERTGGSVSTLTIQRTQQEDSAVYLCASSLGGGQLFHFGNGTRLTVT.

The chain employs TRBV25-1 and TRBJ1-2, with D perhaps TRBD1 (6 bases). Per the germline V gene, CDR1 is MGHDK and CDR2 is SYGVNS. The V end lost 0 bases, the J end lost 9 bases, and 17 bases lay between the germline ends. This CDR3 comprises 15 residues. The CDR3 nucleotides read TGTGCCAGCAGTGAATATAAGACTCCAGGGGCCAGCTACACCTTC. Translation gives CASSEYKTPGASYTF.

The CDR3 spells CASLFGNTIYF. DNA of the CDR3: TGTGCCTCGCTCTTCGGAAACACCATATATTTT. The chain is built from TRBV30 and TRBJ1-3; D is unresolved. The CDR3 loop spans 11 amino acids. The germline V gene encodes CDR1 GTSNPN and CDR2 SVGIG (reference sequence). Trimming took off 7 bases at V and 4 bases at J, with 8 bases between the two ends. The variable domain in full, completed from reference TRBV30 and TRBJ1-3, reads SQTIHQWPATLVQPVGSPLSLECTVEGTSNPNLYWYRQAAGRGLQLLFYSVGIGQISSEVPQNLSASRPQDRQFILSSKKLLLSDSGFYLCASLFGNTIYFGEGSWLTVV.

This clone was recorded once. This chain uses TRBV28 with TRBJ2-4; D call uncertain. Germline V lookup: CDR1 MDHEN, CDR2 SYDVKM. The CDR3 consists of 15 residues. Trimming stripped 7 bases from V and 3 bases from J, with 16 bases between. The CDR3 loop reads CASMPSGSGKNIQYF. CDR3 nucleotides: TGTGCCAGCATGCCCTCTGGATCCGGCAAAAACATTCAGTACTTC.

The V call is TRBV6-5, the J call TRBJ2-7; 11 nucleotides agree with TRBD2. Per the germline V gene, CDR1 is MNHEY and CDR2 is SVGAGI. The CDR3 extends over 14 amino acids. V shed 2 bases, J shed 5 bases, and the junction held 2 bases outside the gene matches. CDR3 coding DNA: TGTGCCAGCAGTTACACTAGCGGGAGCCACGAGCAGTACTTC. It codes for CASSYTSGSHEQYF.

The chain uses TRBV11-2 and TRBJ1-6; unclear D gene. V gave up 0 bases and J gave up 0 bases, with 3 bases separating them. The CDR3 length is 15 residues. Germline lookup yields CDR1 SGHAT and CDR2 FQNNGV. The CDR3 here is CASSLESSYNSPLHF. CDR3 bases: TGTGCCAGCAGCTTAGAAAGCTCCTATAATTCACCCCTCCACTTT.

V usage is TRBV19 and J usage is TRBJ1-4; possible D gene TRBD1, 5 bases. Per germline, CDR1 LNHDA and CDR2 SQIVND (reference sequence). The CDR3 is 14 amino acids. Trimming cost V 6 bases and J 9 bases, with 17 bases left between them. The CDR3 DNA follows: TGTGCCAGTAGCCAAGGGACCGTCGGGAAAAAACTGTTTTTT. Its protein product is CASSQGTVGKKLFF.

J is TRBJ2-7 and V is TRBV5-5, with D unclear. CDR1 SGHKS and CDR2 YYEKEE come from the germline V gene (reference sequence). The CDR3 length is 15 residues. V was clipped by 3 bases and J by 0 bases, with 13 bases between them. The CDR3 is CASSSRNRNSYEQYF. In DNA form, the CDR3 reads TGTGCCAGCAGCTCCCGCAACAGAAACTCCTACGAGCAGTACTTC.